This record looks at one T cell receptor beta chain sequence and its context. The antigen remains unidentified. Assay used: immunoSEQ multiplex PCR; TCRdb lists only in-frame clones, some missing. In the table there are millions of clones, around nine tenths of which are singletons. This sample was included in a study of shared clonotypes between healthy human individuals. At the level of the study: Ranging from 18 to 49 in age, donors were two women and three men.

Study results and limitations: Blood was the sole source, and tissue repertoires probably differ.

Per the germline V gene, CDR1 is SGDLS and CDR2 is YYNGEE. The CDR3 is 16 amino acids. V lost 0 bases and J 0 bases, leaving 10 bases between the germline ends. V and J are TRBV9 and TRBJ1-3; D is uncertain. The material sequenced was naive CD4+ T cells sorted from blood. Documented subset: CD45RA+ positively selected. The sequence was obtained from a man aged 18-30 years in good health. The CDR3: CASSVGGFNSGNTIYF. The CDR3 bases are TGTGCCAGCAGCGTAGGAGGTTTTAACTCTGGAAACACCATATATTTT.